The 31 T cell receptor beta chains below were found in one sample sequenced in a study of beta chain features in type 1 diabetes. The study's findings and limits: Type 1 diabetes patients had moderately but significantly shorter TCRB CDR3s in all four CD4+ subsets.

Of the isolated RNA, all was reverse transcribed, and so the sequenced material was expressed TCRB transcripts. Using immunoSEQ multiplex PCR, the repertoire was profiled, and TCRdb retains in-frame clones only, with some absent. Of nearly 350,000 clones in the sample, around 9% were seen once. The antigens of these receptors remain unknown. Source material: central memory CD4+ T cells from blood. The receptors were gathered from a man younger than 40 with type 1 diabetes.

This clone was found a few times. The chain links TRBV5-1 to TRBJ1-1; TRBD1 matches at 7 bases. The CDR3 has 17 residues. Trimming at V came to 3 bases and at J to 0 bases, leaving 11 bases not matched to a gene. CDR1 SGHRS and CDR2 YFSETQ come from the germline V gene. Here the CDR3 reads CASSSGQTTYMNTEAFF. The CDR3 DNA sequence: TGCGCCAGCAGCTCGGGACAGACGACGTACATGAACACTGAAGCTTTCTTT.

This rearrangement joins TRBV7-2 to TRBJ2-2, with D tentatively TRBD2 (6 bases). Trimming left V 4 bases short and J 4 bases short, with 16 bases between. Germline V gene sequence: CDR1 SGHTA, CDR2 FQGNSA. The CDR3 covers 16 residues. In nucleotides, the CDR3 is TGTGCCAGCAGCTCTGGCGCCGCGGGGTCCACCGGGGAGCTGTTTTTT. Translation: CASSSGAAGSTGELFF.

Here the CDR3 reads CASSYSDRGWAETQYF. DNA of the CDR3: TGTGCCAGCAGTTACTCTGACCGGGGTTGGGCGGAGACCCAGTACTTC. The V gene is TRBV6-5, the J gene TRBJ2-5; possible D gene TRBD2, 5 bases. This CDR3 region has 16 residues. The V end was cut by 0 bases, the J end by 5 bases, with 16 bases between. Per germline, CDR1 MNHEY and CDR2 SVGAGI.

V usage is TRBV13 and J usage is TRBJ1-1, with a weak D call TRBD1 (6 bases). CDR1 and CDR2 from the germline V gene are PRHDT and FYEKMQ (reference sequence). This CDR3 has 13 residues. V was cut by 6 bases and J by 3 bases, with 11 bases left in between. The CDR3: CASSTGWDTEAFF. CDR3 DNA: TGTGCCAGCAGTACAGGGTGGGACACTGAAGCTTTCTTT.

The CDR3: CASRRGFKGYTF. The CDR3 DNA reads TGTGCCAGCAGGCGAGGCTTCAAAGGCTACACCTTC. V gene TRBV7-9 combines with J gene TRBJ1-2, with D unresolved. CDR3 length equals 12 residues. Germline V CDR1 and CDR2: SEHNR, FQNEAQ (reference sequence). Trimming cost V 6 bases and J 8 bases, with 13 bases left between them.

The chain carries TRBV4-1 and TRBJ2-4; 9 nucleotides align to TRBD1. Germline V gives CDR1 MGHRA, CDR2 YSYEKL. V lost 2 bases to trimming and J lost 0 bases; unmatched junction nucleotides: 14. This CDR3 spans 20 amino acids. CDR3 sequence reads: CASSQFTRDRDFIAKNIQYF. The CDR3 nucleotides are TGCGCCAGCAGCCAATTCACCCGGGACAGGGACTTTATAGCCAAAAACATTCAGTACTTC.

The table lists this clone with a few counts. The V gene is TRBV11-2, the J gene TRBJ2-5; D is perhaps TRBD2 (6 bases). Trimming removed 5 bases at V and 7 bases at J, with 20 bases between. This CDR3 region has 15 residues. Per the germline V gene, CDR1 is SGHAT and CDR2 is FQNNGV. CDR3 nucleotides: TGTGCCAGCAGCCCCGGGACTCCCACGGGATTGACCCAGTACTTC. Translating gives CASSPGTPTGLTQYF.

This clone has just a few counts. This chain links TRBV5-1 with TRBJ2-1; 12 nucleotides match TRBD2. V gave up 1 base and J gave up 6 bases; unmatched junction bases: 5. Germline values: CDR1 SGHRS, CDR2 YFSETQ. The CDR3 spans 16 residues. The CDR3 DNA follows: TGCGCCAGCAGCTTGATGGGGACTAGCGGGTCCAATGAGCAGTTCTTC. Amino acid sequence: CASSLMGTSGSNEQFF.

The sample holds a few counts of this clone. This chain joins TRBV6-1 and TRBJ1-3; D not resolved. The V and J ends lost 8 bases and 0 bases respectively, with 14 bases between them. The V gene's germline CDR1 is MNHNS and CDR2 SASEGT. The CDR3 loop spans 15 amino acids. CDR3 region: CASQASGVSGNTIYF. CDR3 DNA sequence: TGTGCCAGCCAGGCGTCGGGAGTCTCTGGAAACACCATATATTTT.

The chain joins TRBV7-9 to TRBJ1-6; 11 nucleotides match TRBD1. The CDR3 has 16 residues. The germline gives CDR1 SEHNR, CDR2 FQNEAQ (reference sequence). V gave up 5 bases and J gave up 8 bases; unmatched junction bases: 8. CDR3 loop: CASSPGGQGAYSPLHF. In DNA form, the CDR3 reads TGTGCCAGCAGCCCGGGTGGACAGGGGGCATATTCACCCCTCCACTTT.

In this sample, this clone turned up a few times. Other DNA sequences in this sample translate to the same CDR3. This CDR3 is CASSLTGNEQFF. The CDR3 nucleotides are TGTGCCAGCAGCTTGACAGGGAATGAGCAGTTCTTC. The J gene is TRBJ2-1, the V gene TRBV7-2; 7 bases align to TRBD1. Germline loops: CDR1 SGHTA, CDR2 FQGNSA. This CDR3 region has 12 residues. Losses at the gene ends were 3 bases for V and 7 bases for J; bases not matched to a gene: 0.

This clone was seen only a few times. CDR3 nucleotide sequence: TGTGCCATCGGGGGGGACAGGGGTAACACTGAAGCTTTCTTT. Its protein product is CAIGGDRGNTEAFF. The chain combines TRBV10-3 with TRBJ1-1, with TRBD1 matching over 10 bases. The ends lost 8 bases at V and 2 bases at J; junction bases unmatched: 5. CDR1 is ENHRY, CDR2 SYGVKD, per germline. The CDR3 spans 14 residues.

The chain carries TRBV2 and TRBJ1-3, with D unclear. Trimming removed 4 bases from V and 2 bases from J, with 12 bases in between. Germline assignment: CDR1 SNHLY and CDR2 FYNNEI. The CDR3 runs to 15 residues. CDR3 sequence reads: CASSGGGLTGNTIYF. DNA of the CDR3: TGTGCCAGCAGTGGTGGCGGGCTCACTGGAAACACCATATATTTT. The entire variable domain, with the rest obtained from reference TRBV2 and TRBJ1-3, is as follows: EPEVTQTPSHQVTQMGQEVILRCVPISNHLYFYWYRQILGQKVEFLVSFYNNEISEKSEIFDDQFSVERPDGSNFTLKIRSTKLEDSAMYFCASSGGGLTGNTIYFGEGSWLTVV.

This sequence joins TRBV6-5 and TRBJ2-3, with TRBD1 identical over 10 bases. Germline CDR1 MNHEY, CDR2 SVGAGI. The V segment lost 6 bases and the J segment 0 bases; nucleotides outside the gene matches: 3. The CDR3 contains 15 residues. The CDR3: CASSRQGASTDTQYF. Written as DNA, the CDR3 is TGTGCCAGCAGCAGACAGGGGGCAAGCACAGATACGCAGTATTTT.

The table lists this clone with a few counts. The CDR3 bases are TGTGCCAGCAGTATAGGGACAGGGCAGATCTATGGCTACACCTTC. It specifies CASSIGTGQIYGYTF. J is TRBJ1-2 and V is TRBV28; 9 nucleotides line up with TRBD1. Trimming cost V 5 bases and J 4 bases; bases outside gene matches: 8. The CDR3 is made up of 15 amino acids. Germline CDR1 MDHEN, CDR2 SYDVKM.

This clone has a handful of counts. The chain has TRBV27 and TRBJ2-7, with D possibly TRBD1 on 5 matching bases. Between the trimmed V and J ends, which lost 8 bases and 2 bases, there was a span of 16 bases. This CDR3 is 14 amino acids long. Germline CDR1 MNHEY, CDR2 SMNVEV (reference sequence). The CDR3 loop reads CASSRQRNTYEQYF. The CDR3 region has the DNA TGTGCCAGCTCCCGACAGAGGAATACCTACGAGCAGTACTTC.

The chain links TRBV7-2 to TRBJ2-5, with 9 bases that match TRBD2. The CDR3 totals 15 residues. CDR1 is SGHTA, CDR2 FQGNSA, per germline. V lost 10 bases, J lost 5 bases, and 14 bases stayed unmatched. The CDR3 spells CATQPGLARRETQYF. CDR3 in DNA: TGTGCCACCCAACCGGGACTAGCCCGCCGGGAGACCCAGTACTTC.

This chain connects TRBV7-2 to TRBJ1-5; 7 bases agree with TRBD1. Trimming at V came to 6 bases and at J to 6 bases, leaving 8 bases not matched to a gene. The germline gives CDR1 SGHTA, CDR2 FQGNSA. The length of the CDR3 is 14 residues. CDR3 coding DNA: TGTGCCAGCAGTAGGGGGCAGTTGGGTCAGCCCCAGCATTTT. It specifies CASSRGQLGQPQHF.

V and J are TRBV4-3 and TRBJ1-5; no definite D call. Trimming took off 0 bases at V and 6 bases at J, with 15 bases between the two ends. The CDR3 is 16 amino acids. CDR1 and CDR2 from the germline V gene are LGHNA and YSLEER. Written as DNA, the CDR3 is TGCGCCAGCAGCCAAGATTGGTGGGCCCCCGGTCAGCCCCAGCATTTT. As protein: CASSQDWWAPGQPQHF.

The chain combines TRBV11-2 with TRBJ2-1; 7 bases line up with TRBD2. There are 15 residues in the CDR3. Germline values: CDR1 SGHAT, CDR2 FQNNGV. J lost 9 bases, V lost 5 bases, and 13 bases had no gene match. The CDR3 DNA is TGTGCCAGCAGCCCTCGGACTAGGGTATCGGGTGAGCAGTTCTTC. Residues: CASSPRTRVSGEQFF.

J is TRBJ2-5 and V is TRBV19, with D tentatively TRBD1 (6 bases). This CDR3 contains 15 residues. Germline CDR1 and CDR2: LNHDA and SQIVND (reference sequence). Deletions cut 5 bases from V and 5 bases from J, with 18 bases between. The CDR3 protein is CASSLRTGMRETQYF. In nucleotides, the CDR3 is TGTGCCAGTAGTCTCAGAACAGGGATGCGGGAGACCCAGTACTTC. The complete variable domain, with remaining parts taken from reference TRBV19 and TRBJ2-5, reads DGGITQSPKYLFRKEGQNVTLSCEQNLNHDAMYWYRQDPGQGLRLIYYSQIVNDFQKGDIAEGYSVSREKKESFPLTVTSAQKNPTAFYLCASSLRTGMRETQYFGPGTRLLVL.

The rearrangement uses TRBV6-6 and TRBJ1-5, with a possible D match to TRBD1 (6 bases). The CDR3 runs to 15 residues. V dropped 6 bases and J dropped 2 bases, with 14 bases sitting between them. Germline V CDR1 and CDR2: MNHNY, SVGAGI (reference sequence). The CDR3 spells CASRPKGGGNQPQHF. CDR3 bases: TGTGCCAGCAGACCGAAGGGGGGTGGCAATCAGCCCCAGCATTTT.

The chain combines TRBV7-2 with TRBJ2-3; weak D call: TRBD2 (6 bases). In germline, CDR1 is SGHTA, CDR2 FQGNSA. The CDR3 totals 14 residues. The V end was cut by 4 bases, the J end by 6 bases, with 14 bases between. The CDR3 is CASSSAGGSDTQYF. DNA for the CDR3: TGTGCCAGCAGCTCCGCTGGGGGGTCCGATACGCAGTATTTT.

This chain joins TRBV4-3 and TRBJ1-5; perhaps TRBD1 as D (6 bases). Looked up from germline, CDR1 is LGHNA and CDR2 is YSLEER. The V end was cut by 0 bases, the J end by 12 bases, with 18 bases between. CDR3 length equals 15 residues. CDR3 nucleotide sequence: TGCGCCAGCAGCCAAGATTTTGGTGTCAGGGGTAGCCAGCATTTT. It specifies CASSQDFGVRGSQHF.

This clone was observed a handful of times. The rearrangement links TRBV11-2 to TRBJ1-1; D is uncertain. The V end was cut by 4 bases, the J end by 8 bases, with 14 bases between. The CDR3 length is 13 residues. CDR1 and CDR2 from the germline V gene are SGHAT and FQNNGV. The CDR3 loop reads CASSYNEWAEAFF. CDR3 nucleotide sequence: TGTGCCAGCAGCTATAACGAATGGGCCGAAGCTTTCTTT.

The V call is TRBV6-4, the J call TRBJ2-3, with 10 bases lining up with TRBD2. This CDR3 is built from 13 residues. Unmatched junction bases numbered 1, after V lost 7 bases and J lost 3 bases. Germline assignment: CDR1 MRHNA and CDR2 SNTAGT. The CDR3 nucleotides read TGTGCCAGCACTAGCGGGGGTACAGATACGCAGTATTTT. This encodes CASTSGGTDTQYF.

The V gene is TRBV2, the J gene TRBJ1-2; tentatively, D is TRBD1 (5 bases). Germline V lookup: CDR1 SNHLY, CDR2 FYNNEI. V was cut by 3 bases and J by 10 bases, with 12 bases left in between. The CDR3 is 12 residues long. This chain's CDR3 is CASSEYTGSYTF. The CDR3 nucleotides read TGTGCCAGCAGTGAGTACACAGGATCCTACACCTTC.

The sample holds a few counts of this clone. This chain connects TRBV7-2 to TRBJ2-3; D remains unclear. V lost 0 bases, J lost 4 bases, and 11 bases lay in between. Per germline, CDR1 SGHTA and CDR2 FQGNSA. The CDR3 contains 15 residues. CDR3: CASSLAEVVADTQYF. The DNA of the CDR3 is TGTGCCAGCAGCTTAGCAGAAGTAGTTGCAGATACGCAGTATTTT.

V usage is TRBV7-9 and J usage is TRBJ2-1; perhaps TRBD1 as D (6 bases). Germline V gene data show CDR1 as SEHNR and CDR2 as FQNEAQ (reference sequence). This CDR3 contains 13 residues. With 5 bases removed from V and 10 bases from J, the gap between germline ends came to 15 bases. CDR3 protein: CASSKQGPGEQFF. CDR3 in DNA: TGTGCCAGCAGCAAACAGGGTCCTGGGGAGCAGTTCTTC. Full variable domain (remainder filled in from reference TRBV7-9 and TRBJ2-1): DTGVSQNPRHKITKRGQNVTFRCDPISEHNRLYWYRQTLGQGPEFLTYFQNEAQLEKSRLLSDRFSAERPKGSFSTLEIQRTEQGDSAMYLCASSKQGPGEQFFGPGTRLTVL.

CDR3 DNA sequence: TGTGCCAGCAGCGTCCTAGCGGGGGGCCACACCGGGGAGCTGTTTTTT. Translation: CASSVLAGGHTGELFF. The J gene is TRBJ2-2, the V gene TRBV9; TRBD2 matches at 11 bases. Germline V gene lookup returns CDR1 SGDLS and CDR2 YYNGEE. This CDR3 is 16 amino acids long. The V gene end was trimmed by 2 bases and the J gene end by 3 bases; junction bases not matched to a gene: 3.

The chain couples TRBV30 to TRBJ1-6, with D possibly being TRBD1 (5 bases). The length of the CDR3 is 14 residues. Looked up from germline, CDR1 is GTSNPN and CDR2 is SVGIG (reference sequence). The V gene lost 5 bases and the J gene lost 5 bases, with 13 bases spanning the gap. The CDR3 spells CAWLRQGDNSPLHF. CDR3 nucleotides: TGTGCCTGGCTCAGGCAGGGAGATAATTCACCCCTCCACTTT. Full variable domain (remainder filled in from reference TRBV30 and TRBJ1-6): SQTIHQWPATLVQPVGSPLSLECTVEGTSNPNLYWYRQAAGRGLQLLFYSVGIGQISSEVPQNLSASRPQDRQFILSSKKLLLSDSGFYLCAWLRQGDNSPLHFGNGTRLTVT.